The 6 T cell receptor beta chains in this list originate from one sample, sequenced in a study of response to subunit inactivated influenza vaccine. TCRdb itself ran the RT-PCR reads through MiXCR, one entry per CDR3 protein. The sample shows more than 150,000 distinct CDR3 sequences, approximately 8.7% of them seen only once. Here the sequenced sample was non-naive T cells sorted from PBMCs, taken on the day of vaccination. The receptors derive from a man in his fifties or sixties who received an inactivated influenza vaccine.

This clonotype was seen only a few times. This chain connects TRBV20-1 to TRBJ1-6, with 10 bases aligning to TRBD1. This CDR3 comprises 15 residues. With 6 bases clipped from V and 1 base from J, the junction kept 3 bases outside the gene matches. From germline, CDR1 is DFQATT and CDR2 SNEGSKA (reference sequence). CDR3 residues: CSARTGGSYNSPLHF. CDR3 sequence (DNA): TGCAGTGCCCGGACAGGGGGATCCTATAATTCACCCCTCCACTTT.

This chain links TRBV21-1 with TRBJ2-1; the table calls TRBD2, which could not be checked here. TRBV21-1 is recorded as a pseudogene. This CDR3 comprises 19 residues. The CDR3 loop is CASNERGRERRGAYNEQFF. CDR3 in DNA: TGTGCCAGCAACGAAAGAGGTCGGGAGCGGAGGGGGGCTTACAATGAGCAGTTCTTC.

This clonotype was observed a handful of times. The chain recombines TRBV20-1 with TRBJ2-7; possibly TRBD1 for D (6 bases). V shed 4 bases and J shed 2 bases, with 18 bases lying between them. Germline lookup yields CDR1 DFQATT and CDR2 SNEGSKA (reference sequence). The CDR3 runs to 15 residues. The CDR3 DNA follows: TGCAGTGCTAACAGGGCTGTTACAGCCACCTACGAGCAGTACTTC. This translates into CSANRAVTATYEQYF.

This clonotype was picked up many times. V is TRBV3-1 and J is TRBJ1-1; the D gene is possibly TRBD1 (6 bases). The germline V gene has CDR1 LGHDT and CDR2 YNNKEL (reference sequence). The CDR3 consists of 15 residues. The V end was cut by 2 bases, the J end by 0 bases, with 10 bases between. CDR3 sequence (DNA): TGTGCCAGCAGCCAAATGGGGGCGGTGAACACTGAAGCTTTCTTT. Its translation: CASSQMGAVNTEAFF.

This clonotype showed up many times. The gene calls are TRBV2 and TRBJ2-7; D possibly corresponds to TRBD2 (6 bases). Trimming stripped 7 bases from V and 2 bases from J, with 12 bases between. CDR1 is SNHLY and CDR2 is FYNNEI in the germline V gene. The CDR3 sequence is 13 residues long. CDR3 in amino acids: CASNRGGAYEQYF. CDR3 nucleotides: TGTGCCAGCAACCGCGGCGGGGCCTACGAGCAGTACTTC.

This clonotype was seen at least ten times. This sequence joins TRBV7-2 and TRBJ2-1; 9 bases are shared with TRBD2. Germline V gene sequence: CDR1 SGHTA, CDR2 FQGNSA. This CDR3 contains 16 residues. Unmatched junction bases numbered 7, after V lost 2 bases and J lost 5 bases. CDR3 residues: CASSLMGLAGNNEQFF. CDR3 DNA: TGTGCCAGCAGCTTAATGGGGCTAGCGGGAAACAATGAGCAGTTCTTC.